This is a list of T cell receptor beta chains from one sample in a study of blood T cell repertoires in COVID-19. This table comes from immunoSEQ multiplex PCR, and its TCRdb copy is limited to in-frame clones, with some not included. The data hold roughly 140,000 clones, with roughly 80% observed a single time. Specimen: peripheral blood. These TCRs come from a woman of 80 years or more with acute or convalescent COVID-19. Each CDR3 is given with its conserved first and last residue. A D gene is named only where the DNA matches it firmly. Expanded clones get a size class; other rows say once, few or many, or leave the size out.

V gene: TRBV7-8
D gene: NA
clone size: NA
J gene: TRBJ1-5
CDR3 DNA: TGTGCCAGCAGCTTAGACAAGCAGCCCCAGCATTTT
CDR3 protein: CASSLDKQPQHF

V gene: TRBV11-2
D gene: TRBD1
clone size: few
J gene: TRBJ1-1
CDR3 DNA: TGTGCCAGCAGCTCAGTGACAGGGCTGTTCGCTTTCTTT
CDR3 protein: CASSSVTGLFAFF

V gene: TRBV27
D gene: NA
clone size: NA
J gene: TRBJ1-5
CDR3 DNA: TGTGCCAGCAGTTTATCGTTGAGGGCATGGCCCCAGCATTTT
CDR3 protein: CASSLSLRAWPQHF

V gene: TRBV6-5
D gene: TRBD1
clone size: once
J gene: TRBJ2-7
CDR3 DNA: TGTGCCAGCAGTCGGGACAGCACCTACGAGCAGTACTTC
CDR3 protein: CASSRDSTYEQYF

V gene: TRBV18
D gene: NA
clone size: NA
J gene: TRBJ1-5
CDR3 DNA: TGTGCCAGCTCATCGACAGCACACAATAGCAATCAGCCCCAGCATTTT
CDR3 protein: CASSSTAHNSNQPQHF

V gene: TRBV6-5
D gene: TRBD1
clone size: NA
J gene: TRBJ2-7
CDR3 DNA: TGTGCCAGCAGCCTGGGACAGGGGCCCTACGAGCAGTACTTC
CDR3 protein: CASSLGQGPYEQYF

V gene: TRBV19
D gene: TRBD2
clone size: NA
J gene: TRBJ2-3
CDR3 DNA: TGTGCCAGTAGTATTACTAGCGGGGAGACAGATACGCAGTATTTT
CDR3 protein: CASSITSGETDTQYF

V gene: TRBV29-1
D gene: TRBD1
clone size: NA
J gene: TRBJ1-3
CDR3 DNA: TGCAGCGTTGAAGGCAGGGGGTCTGGAAACACCATATATTTT
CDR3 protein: CSVEGRGSGNTIYF

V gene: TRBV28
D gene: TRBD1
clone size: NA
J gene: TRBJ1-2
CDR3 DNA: TGTGCCAGCAGCACCACGACAGGGAAGCGGGCTAACTATGGCTACACCTTC
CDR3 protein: CASSTTTGKRANYGYTF

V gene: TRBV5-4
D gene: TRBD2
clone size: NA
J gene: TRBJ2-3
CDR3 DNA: TGTGCCAGCAGCTTGGGACTAGCGGGGGGCTCCCTCACAGATACGCAGTATTTT
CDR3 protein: CASSLGLAGGSLTDTQYF

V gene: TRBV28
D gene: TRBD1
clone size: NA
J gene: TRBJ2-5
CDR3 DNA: TGTGCCAGCAGTTTCTCGGGACAGGTCGAGACCCAGTACTTC
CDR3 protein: CASSFSGQVETQYF

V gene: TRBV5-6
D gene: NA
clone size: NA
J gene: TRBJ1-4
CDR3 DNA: TGTGCCAGCAGCCCACGGGAGTCTGAAAAACTGTTTTTT
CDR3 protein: CASSPRESEKLFF

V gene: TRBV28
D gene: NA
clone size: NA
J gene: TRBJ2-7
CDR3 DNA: TGTGCCAGCAGGTCTGCGAGGGTTTTGATGCACGAGCAGTACTTC
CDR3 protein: CASRSARVLMHEQYF